A single sample is the source of the 10 T cell receptor beta chains below, sequenced in a study of Graves' ophthalmopathy and Graves' hyperthyroidism listed by TCRdb under 2018. Data came from an Illumina HiSeq 2000. TCR beta CDR3 regions were amplified from RNA transcripts for repertoire sequencing. HTBI primers and the Qiagen OneStep RT-PCR kit were used in a first-round RT-PCR, which was followed by a second-round multiplex PCR, size selection and purification. TCRdb reprocessed the public reads (quality trimming at Q25 with fastp, clone calling with MiXCR) and kept in-frame beta chains. Entries that share a CDR3 protein sequence are merged under the most common genes and DNA. For this sample there are over a million distinct CDR3 sequences; around a third appear just once. The ten most abundant clones make up 11% of the sample. Material: peripheral blood or thyroid tissue (not recorded which). These receptors were obtained from an adult man with Graves' hyperthyroidism.

V and J are TRBV6-6 and TRBJ1-1; tentative D call: TRBD1 (6 bases). This CDR3 has 14 amino acids. V was clipped by 5 bases and J by 3 bases, with 13 bases between them. The V gene's germline CDR1 is MNHNY and CDR2 SVGAGI (reference sequence). The CDR3 bases are TGTGCCAGCAGTCGACAGGTAGATGACACTGAAGCTTTCTTT. This sequence encodes CASSRQVDDTEAFF.

The chain couples TRBV29-1 to TRBJ2-2, with D unresolved. Trimming pared 8 bases from V and 3 bases from J, leaving 13 bases between. In germline, CDR1 is SQVTM, CDR2 ANQGSEA. This CDR3 is 13 amino acids long. The chain's CDR3 is CSLDAGDTGELFF. CDR3 in DNA: TGCAGCTTAGACGCCGGCGACACCGGGGAGCTGTTTTTT.

As to this clonotype: A much more abundant neighbour one base away suggests this may be a read error. This chain connects TRBV7-8 to TRBJ2-3, with a weak D call TRBD2 (7 bases). The germline CDR1 and CDR2 sequences are SGHVS and FQNEAQ. This CDR3 region has 16 residues. In DNA form, the CDR3 reads TGTGCCAGCAGTCGCAGTGCGGGGGCGGTCACAGGTACGCAGTATTTT. Encoded protein: CASSRSAGAVTGTQYF.

The V gene is TRBV7-2, the J gene TRBJ1-2, with 7 bases fitting TRBD1. There are 16 residues in the CDR3. Germline assignment: CDR1 SGHTA and CDR2 FQGNSA. V gave up 1 base and J gave up 6 bases; unmatched junction bases: 11. The CDR3 DNA reads TGTGCCAGCAGCTTAGTTTGGACAGGACTCGAGGATGGCTACACCTTC. As protein: CASSLVWTGLEDGYTF.

In this sample, this clonotype turned up a few times. CDR3 region: CASSLSGRYSYEQYF. The CDR3 DNA reads as TGTGCCAGCAGCTTGAGCGGTCGATACTCCTACGAGCAGTACTTC. V is TRBV5-6 and J is TRBJ2-7; TRBD2 might be the D (5 bases). The CDR3 is 15 residues long. V was shortened by 1 base and J by 0 bases, with 11 bases between the two germline ends. Germline V gene lookup returns CDR1 SGHDT and CDR2 YYEEEE. Filled out from reference TRBV5-6 and TRBJ2-7, the complete variable domain reads DAGVTQSPTHLIKTRGQQVTLRCSPKSGHDTVSWYQQALGQGPQFIFQYYEEEERQRGNFPDRFSGHQFPNYSSELNVNALLLGDSALYLCASSLSGRYSYEQYFGPGTRLTVT.

This clonotype was counted a single time. The junction differs from germline at one of its ends, possibly a read error. The chain is built from TRBV6-6 and TRBJ2-7; D gene ambiguous. Germline V CDR1 and CDR2: MNHNY, SVGAGI (reference sequence). CDR3 size: 13 residues. The CDR3 loop reads CARSYSGGYEQYF. The CDR3 nucleotides read TGTGCCAGAAGTTACTCCGGCGGATACGAGCAGTACTTC.

This clonotype was observed a handful of times. V gene TRBV29-1 combines with J gene TRBJ2-7, with 11 bases matching TRBD1. The V and J ends lost 6 bases and 7 bases, in that order; junction bases with no gene match: 8. The CDR3 spans 13 residues. Germline CDR1 is SQVTM and CDR2 is ANQGSEA. The CDR3 DNA sequence: TGCAGCGTCGCCACCGGGACAGGGGGTGAGCAGTACTTC. Its protein product is CSVATGTGGEQYF.

This clonotype was found a few times. This sequence joins TRBV11-2 and TRBJ2-7; unclear D gene. Trimming removed 5 bases from V and 4 bases from J, with 18 bases in between. CDR3 size: 15 residues. The germline gives CDR1 SGHAT, CDR2 FQNNGV. The CDR3 here is CASSLPRDSSYEQYF. CDR3 nucleotides: TGTGCCAGCAGCCTCCCCCGAGACTCTTCTTACGAGCAGTACTTC. Full variable domain (missing parts from reference TRBV11-2 and TRBJ2-7): EAGVAQSPRYKIIEKRQSVAFWCNPISGHATLYWYQQILGQGPKLLIQFQNNGVVDDSQLPKDRFSAERLKGVDSTLKIQPAKLEDSAVYLCASSLPRDSSYEQYFGPGTRLTVT.

The V and J genes are TRBV29-1 and TRBJ1-1, with D maybe TRBD1 (5 bases). This CDR3 has 12 amino acids. CDR1 is SQVTM and CDR2 is ANQGSEA in the germline V gene. Trimming shortened V by 6 bases and J by 3 bases, and 11 bases separated the two germline ends. The CDR3 bases are TGCAGCGTAGTGGGGGAAGACACTGAAGCTTTCTTT. It codes for CSVVGEDTEAFF.

The table lists this clonotype with a few counts. The V call is TRBV7-9, the J call TRBJ2-7, with D maybe TRBD1 (6 bases). The CDR3 spans 14 residues. V was pared by 6 bases and J by 2 bases, with 14 bases between. Looked up from germline, CDR1 is SEHNR and CDR2 is FQNEAQ (reference sequence). The CDR3 region has the DNA TGTGCCAGCAGGTCTGACAGGTTCGCCTACGAGCAGTACTTC. This translates into CASRSDRFAYEQYF.